This T cell receptor beta chain was observed in a study of beta chain features in type 1 diabetes. Purity exceeded 98% in all sorted populations. As every portion of the isolated RNA was reverse transcribed, the sequencing read expressed TCRB transcripts. Produced via immunoSEQ multiplex PCR; TCRdb's table is partial and in-frame only. Among some 270,000 clones listed, 9.5% to 13% were seen once. This clone was seen more than once but under ten times. Its antigen is not identified. General study points: VDJ junctions from type 1 diabetes patients carried fewer insertions and larger deletions. Type 1 diabetes patients had moderately but significantly shorter TCRB CDR3s in all four CD4+ subsets. PCR might favor shorter templates, equally in patients and controls. It was among patients, rather than healthy donors, that naive, central memory and Treg TCRB repertoires appeared more similar.

The germline CDR1 and CDR2 sequences are SGDLS and YYNGEE. Trimming removed 2 bases at V and 7 bases at J, with 4 bases between. The CDR3 spans 10 residues. This clonotype originated in a man in his thirties or forties with type 1 diabetes. Sequencing input: naive CD4+ T cells from blood. The rearrangement joins TRBV9 to TRBJ2-7; D is undetermined. CDR3 sequence reads: CASSVCEQYF. The CDR3 DNA sequence: TGTGCCAGCAGCGTCTGTGAGCAGTACTTC.